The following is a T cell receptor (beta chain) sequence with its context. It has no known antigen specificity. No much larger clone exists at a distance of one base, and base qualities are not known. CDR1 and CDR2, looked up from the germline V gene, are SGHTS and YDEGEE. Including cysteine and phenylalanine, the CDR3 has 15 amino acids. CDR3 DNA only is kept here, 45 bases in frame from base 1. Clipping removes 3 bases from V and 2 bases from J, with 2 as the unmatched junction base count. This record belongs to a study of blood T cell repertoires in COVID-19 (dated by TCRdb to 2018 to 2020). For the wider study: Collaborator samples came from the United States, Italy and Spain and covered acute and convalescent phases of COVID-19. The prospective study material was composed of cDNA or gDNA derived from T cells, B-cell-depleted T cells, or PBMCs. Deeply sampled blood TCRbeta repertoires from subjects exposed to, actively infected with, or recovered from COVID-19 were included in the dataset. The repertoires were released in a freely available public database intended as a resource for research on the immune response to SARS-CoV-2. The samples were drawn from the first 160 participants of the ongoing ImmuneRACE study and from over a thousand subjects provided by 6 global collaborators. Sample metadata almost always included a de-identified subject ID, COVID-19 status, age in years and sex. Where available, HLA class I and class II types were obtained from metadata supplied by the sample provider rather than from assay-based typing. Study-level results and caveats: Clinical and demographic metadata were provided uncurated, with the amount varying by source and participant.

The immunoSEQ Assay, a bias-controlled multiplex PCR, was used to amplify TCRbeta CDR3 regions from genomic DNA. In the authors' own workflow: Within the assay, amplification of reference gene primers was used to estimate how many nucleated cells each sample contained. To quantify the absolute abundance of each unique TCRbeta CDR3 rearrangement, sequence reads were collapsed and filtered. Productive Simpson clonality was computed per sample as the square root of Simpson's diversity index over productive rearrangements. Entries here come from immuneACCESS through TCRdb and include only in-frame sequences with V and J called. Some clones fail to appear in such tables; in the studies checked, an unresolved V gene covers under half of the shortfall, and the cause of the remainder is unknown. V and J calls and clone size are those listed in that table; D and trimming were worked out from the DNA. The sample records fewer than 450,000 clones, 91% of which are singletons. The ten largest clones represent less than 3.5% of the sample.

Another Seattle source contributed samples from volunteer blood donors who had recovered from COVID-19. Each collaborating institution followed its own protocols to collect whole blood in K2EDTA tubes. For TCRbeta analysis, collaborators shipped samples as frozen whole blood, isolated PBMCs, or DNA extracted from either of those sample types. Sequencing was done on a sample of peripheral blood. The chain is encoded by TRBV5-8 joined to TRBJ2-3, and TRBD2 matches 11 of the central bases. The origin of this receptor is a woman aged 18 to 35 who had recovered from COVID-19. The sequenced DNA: TGTGCCAGCAGCTCGGGACTAGCGGCCACAGATACGCAGTATTTT. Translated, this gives CASSSGLAATDTQYF.